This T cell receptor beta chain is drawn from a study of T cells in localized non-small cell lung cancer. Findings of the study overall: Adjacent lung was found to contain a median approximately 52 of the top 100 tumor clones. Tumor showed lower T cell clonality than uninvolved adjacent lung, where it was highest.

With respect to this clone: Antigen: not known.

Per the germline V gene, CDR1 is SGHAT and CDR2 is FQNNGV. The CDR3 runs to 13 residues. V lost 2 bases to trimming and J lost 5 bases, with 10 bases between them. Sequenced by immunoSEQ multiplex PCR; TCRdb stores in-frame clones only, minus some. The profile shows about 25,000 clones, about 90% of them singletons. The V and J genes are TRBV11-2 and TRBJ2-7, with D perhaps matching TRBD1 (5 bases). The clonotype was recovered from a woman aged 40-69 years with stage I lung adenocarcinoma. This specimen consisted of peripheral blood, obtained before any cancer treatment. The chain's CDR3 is CASSLYFRDEQYF. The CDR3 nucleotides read TGTGCCAGCAGCTTATATTTCAGGGACGAGCAGTACTTC.